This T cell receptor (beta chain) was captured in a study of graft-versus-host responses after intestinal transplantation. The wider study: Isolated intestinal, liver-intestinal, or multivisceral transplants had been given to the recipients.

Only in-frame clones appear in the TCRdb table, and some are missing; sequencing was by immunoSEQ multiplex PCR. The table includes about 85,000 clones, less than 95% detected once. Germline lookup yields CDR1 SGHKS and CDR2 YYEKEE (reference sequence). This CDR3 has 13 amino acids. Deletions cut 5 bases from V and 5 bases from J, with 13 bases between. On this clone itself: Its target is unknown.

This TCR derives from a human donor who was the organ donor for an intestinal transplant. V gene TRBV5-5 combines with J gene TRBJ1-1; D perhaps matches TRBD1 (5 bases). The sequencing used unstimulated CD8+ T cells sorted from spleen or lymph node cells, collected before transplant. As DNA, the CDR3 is TGTGCCAGCAGGCGGGAAGGGGAGACTGAAGCTTTCTTT. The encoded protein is CASRREGETEAFF. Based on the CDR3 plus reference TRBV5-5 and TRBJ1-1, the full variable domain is DAGVTQSPTHLIKTRGQQVTLRCSPISGHKSVSWYQQVLGQGPQFIFQYYEKEERGRGNFPDRFSARQFPNYSSELNVNALLLGDSALYLCASRREGETEAFFGQGTRLTVV.